The 14 T cell receptor beta chains reported below all come from one sample, sequenced in a study of CD4 T cells in relation to SARS-CoV-2 and coronaviruses. Libraries were prepared by immunoSEQ multiplex PCR; TCRdb keeps only in-frame clonotypes and omits some of them. The data show around 62,000 clones, 94% seen once. The unexposed donors gave CD4+ T cells in 2011-2018, prior to COVID-19. What was sequenced was naive CD4+ T cells from PBMCs. Subset indicated: naive CD4+ T cells isolated by negative enrichment. Receptor source: a human donor in good health.

This chain links TRBV3-1 (or the pseudogene TRBV3-2) with TRBJ2-3; a possible D gene is TRBD1 (5 bases). This CDR3 region has 15 residues. V was clipped by 3 bases and J by 4 bases, with 14 bases between them. The germline gives CDR1 LGHDT, CDR2 YNNKEL (reference sequence). The CDR3 DNA sequence: TGTGCCAGCAGCCACCAGGCGTGGGGCGCAGATACGCAGTATTTT. Translated: CASSHQAWGADTQYF.

The chain carries TRBV6-5 and TRBJ2-1, with 9 bases that match TRBD2. The V and J ends lost 7 bases and 5 bases, in that order; junction bases with no gene match: 9. The germline V gene encodes CDR1 MNHEY and CDR2 SVGAGI. This CDR3 is built from 15 residues. CDR3 protein: CASTAGTSSNNEQFF. Here the CDR3 DNA reads TGTGCCAGCACCGCCGGGACTAGCTCAAACAATGAGCAGTTCTTC.

About this clone itself: Different DNA sequences within this sample yield the same CDR3. The V and J genes are TRBV6-4 and TRBJ2-3; 14 positions agree with TRBD2. The germline gives CDR1 MRHNA, CDR2 SNTAGT. With 0 bases clipped from V and 4 bases from J, the junction kept 0 bases outside the gene matches. This CDR3 contains 16 residues. The CDR3 region has the DNA TGTGCCAGCAGTGACTCGACTAGCGGGAGGGCAGATACGCAGTATTTT. Protein sequence: CASSDSTSGRADTQYF.

V usage is TRBV7-9 and J usage is TRBJ2-7, with 12 bases lining up with TRBD2. Looked up from germline, CDR1 is SEHNR and CDR2 is FQNEAQ (reference sequence). This CDR3 comprises 14 residues. V was pared by 1 base and J by 9 bases, with 4 bases of the junction left unmatched. In DNA, the CDR3 is TGTGCCAGCAGCTTAGGGACTAGCGGGAACAGGCAGTACTTC. As protein: CASSLGTSGNRQYF.

The genes are TRBV19 and TRBJ2-1; 11 nucleotides match TRBD1. The V and J ends lost 5 bases and 3 bases, in that order; junction bases with no gene match: 9. The CDR3 spans 17 residues. The germline V gene has CDR1 LNHDA and CDR2 SQIVND (reference sequence). The CDR3 region is CASSSRSGTGGYNEQFF. CDR3 in DNA: TGTGCCAGTAGTTCCCGTTCCGGGACAGGGGGCTACAATGAGCAGTTCTTC.

This chain links TRBV6-5 with TRBJ2-1; TRBD2 might be the D (6 bases). From germline, CDR1 is MNHEY and CDR2 SVGAGI. Trimming pared 6 bases from V and 2 bases from J, leaving 11 bases between. This CDR3 is built from 14 residues. The chain's CDR3 is CASRAIAAYNEQFF. In DNA, the CDR3 is TGTGCCAGCAGAGCCATAGCGGCCTACAATGAGCAGTTCTTC.

This clone was counted once. The rearrangement links TRBV7-9 to TRBJ2-1, with D possibly being TRBD1 or TRBD2 (5 bases each). V lost 5 bases, J lost 0 bases, and 14 bases lay in between. Germline CDR1 and CDR2: SEHNR and FQNEAQ (reference sequence). This CDR3 spans 16 amino acids. Here the CDR3 DNA reads TGTGCCAGCAGCCCCCGGGACCCACTCTCCTACAATGAGCAGTTCTTC. Encoded protein: CASSPRDPLSYNEQFF.

In its sample, this clone was seen a few times. The chain employs TRBV5-5 and TRBJ1-1; no clear D. Per germline, CDR1 SGHKS and CDR2 YYEKEE (reference sequence). V was trimmed by 1 base and J by 5 bases, leaving 3 bases between them. The CDR3 extends over 11 amino acids. For the CDR3, the DNA is TGTGCCAGCAGCTTGCGTACTGAAGCTTTCTTT. As protein: CASSLRTEAFF.

V and J are TRBV11-2 and TRBJ2-7; 13 bases match TRBD2. V was pared by 2 bases and J by 5 bases, with 15 bases of the junction left unmatched. CDR1 is SGHAT and CDR2 is FQNNGV in the germline V gene. CDR3 length equals 19 residues. CDR3 DNA sequence: TGTGCCAGCAGCTTAAGTATTACTAGCGGGAGGGCCGGAACCCACGAGCAGTACTTC. Its translation: CASSLSITSGRAGTHEQYF.

The chain carries TRBV24-1 and TRBJ2-3; D gene unclear. From germline, CDR1 is KGHDR and CDR2 SFDVKD. This CDR3 spans 15 amino acids. The V and J ends lost 3 bases and 2 bases respectively, with 11 bases between them. CDR3 DNA: TGTGCCACCAGTGATCAAAGGGTCTTCACAGATACGCAGTATTTT. This codes for CATSDQRVFTDTQYF.

CDR3 sequence reads: CASSGNRDYFNNEQFF. Written as DNA, the CDR3 is TGCGCCAGCAGCGGAAACCGGGACTACTTTAACAATGAGCAGTTCTTC. The chain carries TRBV5-1 and TRBJ2-1; 7 nucleotides match TRBD2. V shed 4 bases, J shed 5 bases, and the junction held 12 bases outside the gene matches. CDR3 length: 16 residues. Per germline, CDR1 SGHRS and CDR2 YFSETQ.

This chain links TRBV7-3 with TRBJ2-2; tentatively, D is TRBD1 (5 bases). The germline V gene has CDR1 SGHTA and CDR2 FQGTGA. The CDR3 is 13 amino acids. Trimming cost V 5 bases and J 5 bases, with 9 bases left between them. CDR3 DNA sequence: TGTGCCAGCAGCCCACGACAGACCGGGGAGCTGTTTTTT. It specifies CASSPRQTGELFF.

The chain couples TRBV28 to TRBJ2-4; 10 bases are shared with TRBD2. Germline V gives CDR1 MDHEN, CDR2 SYDVKM. V shed 4 bases and J 0 bases; nucleotides not matched to a gene: 3. This CDR3 contains 16 residues. The DNA for the CDR3 is TGTGCCAGCAGTTCAAGACTAGCGGGAGCCAAAAACATTCAGTACTTC. Protein sequence: CASSSRLAGAKNIQYF.

CDR3 in amino acids: CASSFSAGENSDTQYF. The CDR3 coding sequence is TGTGCCAGCAGCTTTTCGGCGGGAGAAAATTCGGATACGCAGTATTTT. The chain joins TRBV7-9 to TRBJ2-3, with TRBD2 identical over 7 bases. Unmatched junction bases numbered 12, after V lost 3 bases and J lost 6 bases. The CDR3 runs to 16 residues. Per the germline V gene, CDR1 is SEHNR and CDR2 is FQNEAQ (reference sequence).